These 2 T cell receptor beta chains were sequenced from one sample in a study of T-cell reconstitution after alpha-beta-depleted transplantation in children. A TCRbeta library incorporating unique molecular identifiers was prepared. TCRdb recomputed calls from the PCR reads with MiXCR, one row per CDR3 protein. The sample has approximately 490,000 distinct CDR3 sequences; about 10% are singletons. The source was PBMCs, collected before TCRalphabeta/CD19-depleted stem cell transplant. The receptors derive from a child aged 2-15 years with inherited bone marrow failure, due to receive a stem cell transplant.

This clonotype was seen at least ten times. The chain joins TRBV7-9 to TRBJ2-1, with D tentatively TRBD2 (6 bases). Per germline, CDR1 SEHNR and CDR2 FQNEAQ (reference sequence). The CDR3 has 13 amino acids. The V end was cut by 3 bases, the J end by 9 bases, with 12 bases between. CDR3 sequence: CASSFAGYREQFF. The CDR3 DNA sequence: TGTGCCAGCAGCTTCGCGGGGTATCGTGAGCAGTTCTTC.

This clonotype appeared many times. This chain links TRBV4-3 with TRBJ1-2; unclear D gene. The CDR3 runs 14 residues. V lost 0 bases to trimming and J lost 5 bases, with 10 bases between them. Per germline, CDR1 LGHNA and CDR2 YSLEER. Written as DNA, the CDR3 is TGCGCCAGCAGCCAAGATGGAAGACCATATGGCTACACCTTC. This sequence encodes CASSQDGRPYGYTF.